This TCR beta chain derives from a study of neurological immune-mediated disorders. Study results and caveats: It was HTLV-1-associated myelopathy that showed the most TCR clonal expansion, while multiple sclerosis showed the least, falling below healthy controls. Phylogenetic analysis grouped 18 of 34 multiple sclerosis patients' repertoires together, suggesting a possible repertoire signature.

The cDNA was generated through 5'RACE incorporating 10-nucleotide random UMIs. The yield of each sequencing run was over 160 million TCR-beta sequences from 15-18 subjects. One entry per CDR3 protein, called by TCRdb with MiXCR from the 5' RACE reads. This sample yields 50,000 to 70,000 distinct CDR3 sequences, of which 4.5% are seen a single time; 6.5% to 7.5% belongs to the top ten. Germline V lookup: CDR1 KGHDR, CDR2 SFDVKD. V lost 5 bases, J lost 1 base, and 7 bases lay in between. CDR3 length: 13 amino acids. This clonotype was recorded at least ten times. No antigen is known for it. The V and J genes are TRBV24-1 and TRBJ1-1; maybe TRBD1 (6 bases). Sequenced sample: PBMCs. The receptor comes from a man aged 25 to 45 with multiple sclerosis. In DNA, the CDR3 is TGTGCCACCAGTGGGACAGAGAACACTGAAGCTTTCTTT. Its translation is CATSGTENTEAFF.